The next 32 T cell receptor beta chains were all read from a single sample in a study of T cells in Graves' hyperthyroidism and ophthalmopathy. It was RNA transcripts that yielded the amplified TCR beta CDR3 regions. During a first-round RT-PCR of the TCR CDR3, the HTBI primer set was used. One entry per CDR3 protein, called by TCRdb with MiXCR from the multiplex PCR reads. The sample shows under 450,000 distinct CDR3 sequences, around 14% of them seen only once. What was sequenced was blood. The origin of the receptors is a woman under 30 with Graves' hyperthyroidism.

The chain couples TRBV6-2 or TRBV6-3 to TRBJ1-2, with 8 bases identical to TRBD1. The CDR3 spans 14 residues. Losses at the gene ends were 5 bases for V and 4 bases for J; bases not matched to a gene: 6. The germline V gene encodes CDR1 MNHEY and CDR2 SVGEGT. CDR3 amino acids: CASSPTGESYGYTF. The CDR3 bases are TGTGCCAGCAGTCCGACAGGGGAAAGCTATGGCTACACCTTC.

This clonotype appeared many times. This chain joins TRBV28 and TRBJ1-5; 8 bases line up with TRBD1. This CDR3 contains 15 residues. The germline gives CDR1 MDHEN, CDR2 SYDVKM. The ends lost 3 bases at V and 3 bases at J; junction bases unmatched: 4. In DNA, the CDR3 is TGTGCCAGCAGTTTGGACAGGGCGATCAATCAGCCCCAGCATTTT. This gives the protein CASSLDRAINQPQHF.

This clonotype was picked up many times. The chain joins TRBV5-5 to TRBJ2-7; unclear D gene. V was trimmed by 1 base and J by 2 bases, leaving 7 bases between them. Germline CDR1 reads SGHKS; CDR2 reads YYEKEE (reference sequence). This CDR3 region has 13 residues. CDR3: CASSLTDPYEQYF. DNA for the CDR3: TGTGCCAGCAGCTTGACTGATCCCTACGAGCAGTACTTC.

This clonotype was counted only a few times. The V gene is TRBV9, the J gene TRBJ1-6; unclear D gene. CDR1 is SGDLS and CDR2 is YYNGEE in the germline V gene. CDR3 length: 12 amino acids. V lost 4 bases, J lost 10 bases, and 9 bases lay in between. For the CDR3, the DNA is TGTGCCAGCAGCAACGCCGGGTCACCCCTCCACTTT. Translating it yields CASSNAGSPLHF.

The table lists this clonotype with many counts. The chain combines TRBV28 with TRBJ2-5; tentatively, D is TRBD2 (5 bases). V lost 4 bases and J 7 bases, leaving 16 bases between the germline ends. In germline, CDR1 is MDHEN, CDR2 SYDVKM. CDR3 length: 14 residues. The CDR3 coding sequence is TGTGCCAGCAGTTCTCCGGGAACGAGGGTGACCCAGTACTTC. Its protein is CASSSPGTRVTQYF.

The V and J genes are TRBV7-9 and TRBJ2-3, with D perhaps matching TRBD1 or TRBD2 (5 bases each). This CDR3 comprises 12 residues. CDR1 SEHNR and CDR2 FQNEAQ come from the germline V gene (reference sequence). Deletions cut 4 bases from V and 7 bases from J, with 9 bases between. The CDR3 sequence: CASSSGPYTQYF. The CDR3 DNA reads TGTGCCAGCAGCTCGGGACCTTATACGCAGTATTTT.

In this sample, this clonotype turned up a few times. The J gene is TRBJ2-1, the V gene TRBV29-1; no reliable D call. Germline V gene lookup returns CDR1 SQVTM and CDR2 ANQGSEA. The CDR3 is 13 residues long. V was clipped by 4 bases and J by 4 bases, with 11 bases between them. CDR3: CSVGQLSYNEQFF. CDR3 nucleotide sequence: TGCAGCGTTGGGCAGCTTTCGTACAATGAGCAGTTCTTC.

This clonotype was seen repeatedly, ten times or more. The chain combines TRBV11-2 with TRBJ2-5; either TRBD1 or TRBD2 may supply D (5 bases each). V lost 5 bases to trimming and J lost 5 bases, with 15 bases between them. Germline V gene sequence: CDR1 SGHAT, CDR2 FQNNGV. This CDR3 has 14 amino acids. CDR3 region: CASSLGTVGETQYF. The CDR3 DNA reads TGTGCCAGCAGCCTCGGGACGGTCGGGGAGACCCAGTACTTC.

This clonotype was seen repeatedly, ten times or more. The V gene is TRBV18, the J gene TRBJ2-3; D gene ambiguous. V shed 5 bases and J shed 4 bases, with 7 bases lying between them. The CDR3 is 12 amino acids. Germline CDR1 is KGHSH and CDR2 is LQKENI. DNA for the CDR3: TGTGCCAGCTCAGCGGCAGCAGATACGCAGTATTTT. The encoded protein is CASSAAADTQYF. The variable domain in full, completed from reference TRBV18 and TRBJ2-3, reads NAGVMQNPRHLVRRRGQEARLRCSPMKGHSHVYWYRQLPEEGLKFMVYLQKENIIDESGMPKERFSAEFPKEGPSILRIQQVVRGDSAAYFCASSAAADTQYFGPGTRLTVL.

This clonotype has at least ten counts. J is TRBJ1-5 and V is TRBV27, with D unresolved. Trimming cost V 5 bases and J 2 bases, with 10 bases left between them. CDR1 and CDR2 from the germline V gene are MNHEY and SMNVEV (reference sequence). The CDR3 extends over 14 amino acids. The CDR3 is CASSPAWGNQPQHF. CDR3 sequence (DNA): TGTGCCAGCAGTCCCGCCTGGGGCAATCAGCCCCAGCATTTT.

This clonotype came up many times. This sequence joins TRBV3-1 and TRBJ2-5, with TRBD2 as a possible D gene (5 bases). Germline assignment: CDR1 LGHDT and CDR2 YNNKEL (reference sequence). V lost 0 bases to trimming and J lost 5 bases, with 19 bases between them. CDR3 length: 17 amino acids. The CDR3 DNA follows: TGTGCCAGCAGCCAAGATCTCCGGGAATGGGCAACGGAGACCCAGTACTTC. Translated, it gives CASSQDLREWATETQYF.

This rearrangement joins TRBV5-8 to TRBJ2-4; D unresolved. Trimming left V 4 bases short and J 1 base short, with 12 bases between. CDR1 SGHTS and CDR2 YDEGEE come from the germline V gene. The CDR3 sequence is 15 residues long. CDR3 coding DNA: TGTGCCAGCAGCACACGCGACCTTGCCAAAAACATTCAGTACTTC. Encoded protein: CASSTRDLAKNIQYF.

This clonotype was found many times. The CDR3 bases are TGTGCCACCAGCAGAGCTCCAGGTGGGAATGAGCAGTTCTTC. Translation: CATSRAPGGNEQFF. The chain couples TRBV15 to TRBJ2-1; D not resolved. This CDR3 region has 14 residues. Germline CDR1 LNHNV, CDR2 YYDKDF (reference sequence). Deletions cut 1 base from V and 7 bases from J, with 11 bases between.

This clonotype was seen a few times. The chain links TRBV25-1 to TRBJ2-7; no definite D call. Germline CDR1 reads MGHDK; CDR2 reads SYGVNS. Trimming removed 5 bases at V and 5 bases at J, with 7 bases between. This CDR3 is built from 11 residues. CDR3 amino acids: CASSPSNEQYF. CDR3 coding DNA: TGTGCCAGCAGTCCGTCCAACGAGCAGTACTTC.

The sample holds many counts of this clonotype. This chain connects TRBV28 to TRBJ2-7; a possible D gene is TRBD1 (6 bases). In germline, CDR1 is MDHEN, CDR2 SYDVKM. CDR3 length equals 15 residues. Trimming took 5 bases from V and 4 from J, leaving 18 bases between them. The CDR3 DNA reads as TGTGCCAGCAGTCCCAGAACAGGGTCTGGATACGAGCAGTACTTC. Protein sequence: CASSPRTGSGYEQYF.

This clonotype was seen many times. This chain connects TRBV11-1 to TRBJ1-1; D possibly corresponds to TRBD1 (6 bases). Trimming cost V 5 bases and J 0 bases, with 13 bases left between them. Germline loops: CDR1 SGHAT, CDR2 FQDESV (reference sequence). The CDR3 runs 15 residues. CDR3 in DNA: TGTGCCAGCAGCCTCACTCGGACAGTGAACACTGAAGCTTTCTTT. Amino acids: CASSLTRTVNTEAFF.

V is TRBV6-1 and J is TRBJ1-5, with 9 nucleotides matching TRBD1. V trimming: 6 bases; J trimming: 7 bases; junction bases outside the gene matches: 10. Germline loops: CDR1 MNHNS, CDR2 SASEGT. This CDR3 contains 15 residues. CDR3 region: CASSPTGTGNQPQHF. In nucleotides, the CDR3 is TGTGCCAGCAGCCCGACCGGGACAGGGAACCAGCCCCAGCATTTT.

The J gene is TRBJ2-2, the V gene TRBV5-6; no clear D. Germline V gene data show CDR1 as SGHDT and CDR2 as YYEEEE. Trimming stripped 0 bases from V and 0 bases from J, with 6 bases between. This CDR3 is 15 amino acids long. The CDR3 nucleotides are TGTGCCAGCAGCTTGGCCCTATCGAACACCGGGGAGCTGTTTTTT. Translation: CASSLALSNTGELFF.

The genes are TRBV28 and TRBJ2-7; D uncertain. The germline gives CDR1 MDHEN, CDR2 SYDVKM. V lost 3 bases to trimming and J lost 2 bases, with 11 bases between them. The CDR3 runs 14 residues. CDR3 sequence (DNA): TGTGCCAGCAGTTTCCCGGCTACGACCTACGAGCAGTACTTC. This gives the protein CASSFPATTYEQYF.

This clonotype was found many times. The chain joins TRBV12-3 or TRBV12-4 to TRBJ1-5; perhaps TRBD1 as D (5 bases). The CDR3 sequence is 15 residues long. V shed 5 bases and J shed 0 bases, with 11 bases lying between them. For the CDR3, the DNA is TGTGCCAGCAGTCAAGACAGTAATAGCAATCAGCCCCAGCATTTT. As protein: CASSQDSNSNQPQHF.

There are many counts of this clonotype. J is TRBJ2-5 and V is TRBV2; D may be TRBD1 (6 bases). CDR3 length: 13 amino acids. Looked up from germline, CDR1 is SNHLY and CDR2 is FYNNEI. V was trimmed by 7 bases and J by 1 base, leaving 10 bases between them. CDR3 residues: CASNRQVQETQYF. For the CDR3, the DNA is TGTGCCAGCAATCGACAGGTCCAAGAGACCCAGTACTTC.

J is TRBJ2-2 and V is TRBV7-6, with D uncertain. The V gene lost 1 base and the J gene lost 6 bases, with 9 bases spanning the gap. The CDR3 loop spans 14 amino acids. Germline lookup yields CDR1 SGHVS and CDR2 FNYEAQ. CDR3 loop: CASSLEGPPGELFF. In nucleotides, the CDR3 is TGTGCCAGCAGCTTAGAAGGCCCGCCCGGGGAGCTGTTTTTT.

This clonotype was picked up many times. V gene TRBV20-1 combines with J gene TRBJ2-7; 7 bases line up with TRBD1. The CDR3 loop spans 17 amino acids. Trimming cost V 0 bases and J 4 bases; bases outside gene matches: 15. CDR1 is DFQATT and CDR2 is SNEGSKA in the germline V gene (reference sequence). The CDR3 coding sequence is TGCAGTGCTAGAGATTTCGTTCAGGTGGGACAGAAATACGAGCAGTACTTC. Its protein is CSARDFVQVGQKYEQYF.

The V gene is TRBV7-9, the J gene TRBJ1-1; no clear D gene. Trimming cost V 10 bases and J 4 bases, with 7 bases left between them. The CDR3 runs to 10 residues. Germline CDR1 SEHNR, CDR2 FQNEAQ (reference sequence). CDR3 amino acids: CATRGTEAFF. The CDR3 DNA sequence: TGTGCCACCCGGGGCACTGAAGCTTTCTTT.

This clonotype was seen many times. The chain recombines TRBV28 with TRBJ2-5; 8 nucleotides line up with TRBD1. J gave up 4 bases and V 3 bases, and 4 bases lay outside the gene matches. CDR1 is MDHEN and CDR2 is SYDVKM in the germline V gene. The CDR3 runs 14 residues. The CDR3 bases are TGTGCCAGCAGTTTTAGGGGGACAGGAGAGACCCAGTACTTC. Protein: CASSFRGTGETQYF.

This clonotype appeared many times. This chain connects TRBV7-3 to TRBJ2-3, with D unresolved. CDR3 size: 13 residues. The germline V and J ends were trimmed by 2 bases and 2 bases, with 5 bases remaining between them. The germline V gene has CDR1 SGHTA and CDR2 FQGTGA. As DNA, the CDR3 is TGTGCCAGCAGCTTACAGTACACAGATACGCAGTATTTT. This codes for CASSLQYTDTQYF. Full variable domain (rest looked up from reference TRBV7-3 and TRBJ2-3): GAGVSQTPSNKVTEKGKYVELRCDPISGHTALYWYRQSLGQGPEFLIYFQGTGAADDSGLPNDRFFAVRPEGSVSTLKIQRTERGDSAVYLCASSLQYTDTQYFGPGTRLTVL.

This clonotype was counted between two and nine times. This rearrangement joins TRBV5-1 to TRBJ2-7; 8 nucleotides line up with TRBD1. Germline CDR1 and CDR2: SGHRS and YFSETQ. V shed 4 bases, J shed 2 bases, and the junction held 5 bases outside the gene matches. The CDR3 is 14 amino acids. CDR3: CASSGAGGPYEQYF. The CDR3 DNA is TGCGCCAGCAGCGGGGCAGGGGGCCCCTACGAGCAGTACTTC.

This clonotype was counted only a few times. The chain couples TRBV10-3 to TRBJ2-2; weak D call: TRBD2 (5 bases). The germline V gene encodes CDR1 ENHRY and CDR2 SYGVKD. V was shortened by 8 bases and J by 0 bases, with 13 bases between the two germline ends. CDR3 length equals 15 residues. The CDR3 sequence: CAIGGSLPNTGELFF. DNA for the CDR3: TGTGCCATCGGAGGATCCCTACCGAACACCGGGGAGCTGTTTTTT.

A few counts support this clonotype. The rearrangement joins TRBV5-4 to TRBJ1-1; the D is unclear. V lost 4 bases and J 6 bases, leaving 13 bases between the germline ends. This CDR3 is built from 13 residues. From germline, CDR1 is SGHNT and CDR2 YYREEE (reference sequence). CDR3 residues: CASSLGGLPEAFF. The CDR3 nucleotides are TGTGCCAGCAGCCTGGGTGGGCTACCTGAAGCTTTCTTT. Drawing the rest from reference TRBV5-4 and TRBJ1-1, the complete variable domain is ETGVTQSPTHLIKTRGQQVTLRCSSQSGHNTVSWYQQALGQGPQFIFQYYREEENGRGNFPPRFSGLQFPNYSSELNVNALELDDSALYLCASSLGGLPEAFFGQGTRLTVV.

There are many counts of this clonotype. The rearrangement uses TRBV29-1 and TRBJ2-5, with D perhaps TRBD2 (6 bases). Looked up from germline, CDR1 is SQVTM and CDR2 is ANQGSEA. The CDR3 is 14 amino acids. V lost 4 bases and J lost 4, with 16 bases in between. CDR3 residues: CSVGVRLEGETQYF. CDR3 nucleotide sequence: TGCAGCGTTGGGGTTCGACTAGAAGGAGAGACCCAGTACTTC.

This clonotype was seen at least ten times. V and J are TRBV12-3 or TRBV12-4 and TRBJ1-1; D is uncertain. This CDR3 region has 14 residues. Deletions cut 6 bases from V and 2 bases from J, with 13 bases between. The CDR3 nucleotides read TGTGCCAGCAGCCCATGGGGTACCAACACTGAAGCTTTCTTT. It codes for CASSPWGTNTEAFF.

Ten or more counts support this clonotype. V gene TRBV7-2 combines with J gene TRBJ2-4; 13 bases fit TRBD2. Per the germline V gene, CDR1 is SGHTA and CDR2 is FQGNSA. This CDR3 is 18 amino acids long. Losses at the gene ends were 4 bases for V and 1 base for J; bases not matched to a gene: 7. The CDR3: CASSWGLAGLGAKNIQYF. For the CDR3, the DNA is TGTGCCAGCAGCTGGGGACTAGCGGGGTTAGGGGCCAAAAACATTCAGTACTTC.